The clone carrying this T cell receptor beta chain was seen once. As processed by the authors: Estimation of nucleated cell counts was performed using reference gene primer amplification. Sequenced by immunoSEQ multiplex PCR; TCRdb stores in-frame clones only, minus some. The V and J calls and clone size come from that table; D and trimming were worked out from the DNA. Of some 460,000 clones listed, around 89% are singletons. V lost 1 base and J lost 4, with 5 bases in between. CDR1 SEHNR and CDR2 FQNEAQ come from the germline V gene (reference sequence). The length of the CDR3 is 13 residues. These data belong to a study of blood T cell repertoires in COVID-19. Study-level information: COVID-19 samples, acute and convalescent, were from the United States, Italy and Spain. T cells, B-cell-depleted T cells, or PBMCs provided the cDNA or gDNA that served as material.

This TCR was recovered from a woman aged 25 to 39 with acute or convalescent COVID-19. Material for sequencing was peripheral blood. This sequence joins TRBV7-9 and TRBJ1-5; D not resolved. This chain's CDR3 is CASSLDGNQPQHF. As DNA, the CDR3 is TGTGCCAGCAGCTTAGACGGGAATCAGCCCCAGCATTTT.